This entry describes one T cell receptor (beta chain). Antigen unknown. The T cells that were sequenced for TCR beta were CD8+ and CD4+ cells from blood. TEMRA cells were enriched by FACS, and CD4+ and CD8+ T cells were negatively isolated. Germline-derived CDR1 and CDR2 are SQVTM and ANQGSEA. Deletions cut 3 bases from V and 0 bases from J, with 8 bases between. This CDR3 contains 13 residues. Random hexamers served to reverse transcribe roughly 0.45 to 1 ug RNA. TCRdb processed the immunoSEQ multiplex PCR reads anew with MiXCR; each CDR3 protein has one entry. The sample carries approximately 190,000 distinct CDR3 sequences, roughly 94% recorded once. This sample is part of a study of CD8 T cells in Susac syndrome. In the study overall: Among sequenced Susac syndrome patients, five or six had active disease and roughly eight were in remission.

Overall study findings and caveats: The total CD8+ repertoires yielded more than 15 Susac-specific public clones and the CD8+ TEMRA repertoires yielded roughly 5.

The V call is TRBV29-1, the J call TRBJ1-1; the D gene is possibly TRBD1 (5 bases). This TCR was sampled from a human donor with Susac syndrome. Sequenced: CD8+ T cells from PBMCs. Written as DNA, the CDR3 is TGCAGCGTTGATCAGGGAATGAACACTGAAGCTTTCTTT. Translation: CSVDQGMNTEAFF.